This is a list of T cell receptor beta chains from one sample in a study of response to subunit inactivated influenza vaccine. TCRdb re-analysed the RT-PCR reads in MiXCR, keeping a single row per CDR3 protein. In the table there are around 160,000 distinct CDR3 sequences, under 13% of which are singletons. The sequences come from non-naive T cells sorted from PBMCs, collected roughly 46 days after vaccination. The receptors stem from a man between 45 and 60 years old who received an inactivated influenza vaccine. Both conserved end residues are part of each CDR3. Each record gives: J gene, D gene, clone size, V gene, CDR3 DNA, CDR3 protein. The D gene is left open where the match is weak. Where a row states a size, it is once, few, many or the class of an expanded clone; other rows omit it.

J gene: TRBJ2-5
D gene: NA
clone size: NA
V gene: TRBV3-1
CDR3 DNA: TGTGCCAGCAGCCCGAGGGGGGCCCAAGAGACCCAGTACTTC
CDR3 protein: CASSPRGAQETQYF

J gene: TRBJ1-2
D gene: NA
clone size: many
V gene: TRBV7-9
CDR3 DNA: TGTGCCGGCCTGAGGGGCGAGGGCTACACCTTC
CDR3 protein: CAGLRGEGYTF

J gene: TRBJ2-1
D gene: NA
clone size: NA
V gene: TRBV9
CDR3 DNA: TGTGCCAGCAGCGGGGGGAGTTCCGGAGAGCAGTTCTTC
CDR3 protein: CASSGGSSGEQFF

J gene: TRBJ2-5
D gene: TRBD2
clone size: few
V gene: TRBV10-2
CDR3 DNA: TGCGCCAGCAACAAACGACTAGCGGGGCAAGAGACCCAGTACTTC
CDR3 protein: CASNKRLAGQETQYF

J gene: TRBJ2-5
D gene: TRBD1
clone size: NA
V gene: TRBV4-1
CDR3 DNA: TGCGCCAGCAGCCCATGGGACAGAGAGACCCAGTACTTC
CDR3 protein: CASSPWDRETQYF

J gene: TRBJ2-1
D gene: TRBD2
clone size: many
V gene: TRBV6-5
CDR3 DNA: TGTGCCAGCAGTTACCCGGGACTAGCAGACGCAAAGAATGAGCAGTTCTTC
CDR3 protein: CASSYPGLADAKNEQFF

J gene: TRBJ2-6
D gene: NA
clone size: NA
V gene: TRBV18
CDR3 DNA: TGTGCCAGCTCACCACCGAGGGGAGGTGGGGCCAACGTCCTGACTTTC
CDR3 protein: CASSPPRGGGANVLTF

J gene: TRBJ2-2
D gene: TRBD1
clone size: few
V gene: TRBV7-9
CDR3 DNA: TGTGCCAGCAGCTACGCCGGGACAGGGGGTGTCGGGGAGCTGTTTTTT
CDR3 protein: CASSYAGTGGVGELFF

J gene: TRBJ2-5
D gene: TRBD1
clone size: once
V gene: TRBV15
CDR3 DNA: TGTGCCACGCGACCCGGGACAGGGAGAGAGACCCAGTACTTC
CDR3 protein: CATRPGTGRETQYF

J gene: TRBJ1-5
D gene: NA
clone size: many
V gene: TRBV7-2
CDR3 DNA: TGTGCCAGCAGCTATACCCTTGGGCCGTATCAGCCCCAGCATTTT
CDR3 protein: CASSYTLGPYQPQHF

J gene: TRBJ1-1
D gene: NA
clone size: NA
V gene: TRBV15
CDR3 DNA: TGTGCCACCAGCAGAGCAGCGGAAGCTTTCTTT
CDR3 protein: CATSRAAEAFF

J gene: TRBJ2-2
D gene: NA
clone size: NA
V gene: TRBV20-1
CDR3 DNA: TGCAGTGTCCGGCATGATAACACCGGGGAGCTGTTTTTT
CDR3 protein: CSVRHDNTGELFF

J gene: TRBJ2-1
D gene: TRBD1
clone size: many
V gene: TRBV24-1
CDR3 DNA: TGTGCCACCAGTGATTTCCCGACAGGGGAGGACAATGAGCAGTTCTTC
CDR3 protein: CATSDFPTGEDNEQFF

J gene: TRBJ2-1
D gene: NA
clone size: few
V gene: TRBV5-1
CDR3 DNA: TGCGCCAGCAGCTCCCAGGGGATCTACAATGAGCAGTTCTTC
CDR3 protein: CASSSQGIYNEQFF

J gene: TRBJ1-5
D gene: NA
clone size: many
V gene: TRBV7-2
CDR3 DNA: TGTGCCAGCAGCCCTAACCTAGGTAATCAGCCCCAGCATTTT
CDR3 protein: CASSPNLGNQPQHF

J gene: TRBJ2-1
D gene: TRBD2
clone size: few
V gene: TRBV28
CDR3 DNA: TGTGCCAGCAGTCAGACTAGCCCCAATGAGCAGTTCTTC
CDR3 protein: CASSQTSPNEQFF

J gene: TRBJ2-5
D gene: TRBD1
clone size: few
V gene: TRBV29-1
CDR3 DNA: TGCAGCGTTGAAGATCGGGGACAGGGGGCTGAGACCCAGTACTTC
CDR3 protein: CSVEDRGQGAETQYF

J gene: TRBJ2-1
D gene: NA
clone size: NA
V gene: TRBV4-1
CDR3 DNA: TGCGCCAGCAGCCAGGTTCAGGGTGGCCGCTACAATGAGCAGTTCTTC
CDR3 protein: CASSQVQGGRYNEQFF

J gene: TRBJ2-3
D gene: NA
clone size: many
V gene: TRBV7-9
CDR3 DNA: TGTGCCAGCAGCCCCAAACACAGGGTAGGAGATACGCAGTATTTT
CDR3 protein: CASSPKHRVGDTQYF

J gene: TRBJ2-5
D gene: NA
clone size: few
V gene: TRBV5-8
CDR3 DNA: TGTGCCAGCAGCTACGGGGGACAGCTCGGGGAGACCCAGTACTTC
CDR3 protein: CASSYGGQLGETQYF

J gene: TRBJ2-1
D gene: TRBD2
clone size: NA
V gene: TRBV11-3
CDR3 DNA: TGTGCCAGCAGCTTAGGAGTAGCGGGGGGGGAGCAGTTCTTC
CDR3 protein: CASSLGVAGGEQFF

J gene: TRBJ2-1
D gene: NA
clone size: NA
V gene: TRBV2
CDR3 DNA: TGTGCCAGCAGTGTTTCCGCGGGTTACGATTACAATGAGCAGTTCTTC
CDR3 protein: CASSVSAGYDYNEQFF

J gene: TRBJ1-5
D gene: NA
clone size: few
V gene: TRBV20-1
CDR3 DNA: TGCAGTGCTCAAGGGACACCCAATCAGCCCCAGCATTTT
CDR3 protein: CSAQGTPNQPQHF

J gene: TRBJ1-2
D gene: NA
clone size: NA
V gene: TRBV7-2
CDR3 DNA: TGTGCCAGCAGCTTAGGGGGATACCTAGGCTACACCTTC
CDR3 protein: CASSLGGYLGYTF

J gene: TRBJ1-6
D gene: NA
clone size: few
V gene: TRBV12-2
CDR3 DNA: TGTGCAAGTCGCTTAGCGGGGCAGCAGGGATATAATTCACCCCTCCACTTT
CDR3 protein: CASRLAGQQGYNSPLHF

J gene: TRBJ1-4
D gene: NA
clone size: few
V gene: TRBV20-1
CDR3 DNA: TGCAGTGCTAGACGGACGGCAAATGAAAAACTGTTTTTT
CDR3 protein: CSARRTANEKLFF

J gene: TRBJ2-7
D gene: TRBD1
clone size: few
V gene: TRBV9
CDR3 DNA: TGTGCCAGCAGCGTAGAAGGGACAGGGTTTTACGAGCAGTACTTC
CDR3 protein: CASSVEGTGFYEQYF

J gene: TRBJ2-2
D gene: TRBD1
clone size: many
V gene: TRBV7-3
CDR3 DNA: TGTGCCAGCAGCAAGGGTCCGGCAGGGGGCCGTGGGGAGCTGTTTTTT
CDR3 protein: CASSKGPAGGRGELFF

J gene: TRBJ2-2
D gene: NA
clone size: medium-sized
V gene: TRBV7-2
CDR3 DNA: TGTGCCAGCAGCTCACCGACAGGTTCCCGGGAGCTGTTTTTT
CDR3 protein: CASSSPTGSRELFF

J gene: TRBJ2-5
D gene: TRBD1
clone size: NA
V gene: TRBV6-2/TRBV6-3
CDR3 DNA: TGTGCCAGCAGTTCCCCCGGACAGGGAGACCAAGAGACCCAGTACTTC
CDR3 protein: CASSSPGQGDQETQYF

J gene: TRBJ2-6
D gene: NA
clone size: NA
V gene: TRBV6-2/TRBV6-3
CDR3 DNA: TGTGCCAGCAGTTACGAGGAGTCTGGGGCCAACGTCCTGACTTTC
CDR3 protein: CASSYEESGANVLTF

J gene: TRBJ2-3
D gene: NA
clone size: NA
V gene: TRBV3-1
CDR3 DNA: TGTGCCAGCAGCCAAGAAAGGGGGGCGCAGTATTTT
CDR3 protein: CASSQERGAQYF

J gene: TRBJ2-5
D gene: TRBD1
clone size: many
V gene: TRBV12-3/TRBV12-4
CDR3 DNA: TGTGCCAGCAGTTCGGGACAGGGGACCCAAGAGACCCAGTACTTC
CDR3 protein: CASSSGQGTQETQYF

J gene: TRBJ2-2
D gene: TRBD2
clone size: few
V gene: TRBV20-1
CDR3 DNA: TGCAGTGCTAGCGCTAGCGGGAGTCCCGGGGAGCTGTTTTTT
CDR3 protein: CSASASGSPGELFF

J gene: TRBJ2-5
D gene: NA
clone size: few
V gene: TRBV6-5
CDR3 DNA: TGTGCCAGCAGTTACTCGGATCAGGTGGGGACCCAGTACTTC
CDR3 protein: CASSYSDQVGTQYF

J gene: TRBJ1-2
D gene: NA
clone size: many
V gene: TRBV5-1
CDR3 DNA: TGCGCCAGCAGCCCCGGGCATGGAGGGGCTGCCCAGGGCTACACCTTC
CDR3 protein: CASSPGHGGAAQGYTF

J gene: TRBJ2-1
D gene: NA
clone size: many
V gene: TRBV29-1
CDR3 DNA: TGCAGCGTGGCCCCTGGCGGCGGGGAGCAGTTCTTC
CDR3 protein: CSVAPGGGEQFF

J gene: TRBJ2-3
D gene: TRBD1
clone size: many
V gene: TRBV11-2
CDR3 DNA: TGTGCCAGCAGCCAAGGGGCGGACAGGAGCACAGATACGCAGTATTTT
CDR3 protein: CASSQGADRSTDTQYF

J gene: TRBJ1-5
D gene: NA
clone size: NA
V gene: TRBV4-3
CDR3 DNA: TGCGCCAGCAGCCCGACACCCGGAGACAATCAGCCCCAGCATTTT
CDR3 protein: CASSPTPGDNQPQHF

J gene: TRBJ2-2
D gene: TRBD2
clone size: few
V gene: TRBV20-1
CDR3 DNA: TGCAGTGCTAGGCTAGCGGGACTGAACACCGGGGAGCTGTTTTTT
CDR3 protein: CSARLAGLNTGELFF

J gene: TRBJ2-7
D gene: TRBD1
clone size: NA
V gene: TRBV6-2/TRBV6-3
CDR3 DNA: TGTGCCAGCAGCTCAGGACAGGGGCGATTCTCCTACGAGCAGTACTTC
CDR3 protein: CASSSGQGRFSYEQYF

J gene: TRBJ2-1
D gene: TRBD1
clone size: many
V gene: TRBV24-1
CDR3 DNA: TGTGCCACCAGTGATCACGGACAGGGGGCACGAGATGAGCAGTTCTTC
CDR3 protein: CATSDHGQGARDEQFF

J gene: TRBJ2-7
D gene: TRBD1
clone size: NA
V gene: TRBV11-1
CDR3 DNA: TGTGCCAGCAGCCGGAGCCGAGCCTGGACAGGGGGCCACTACGAGCAGTACTTC
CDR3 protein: CASSRSRAWTGGHYEQYF

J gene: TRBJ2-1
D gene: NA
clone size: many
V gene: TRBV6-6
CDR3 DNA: TGTGCCAGCAGTTACGCCGGGACACTTGAGCAGTTCTTC
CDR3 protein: CASSYAGTLEQFF

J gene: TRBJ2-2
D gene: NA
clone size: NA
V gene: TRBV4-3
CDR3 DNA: TGCGCCAGCAGCCTTGAGTTCGGCTCGGACACCGGGGAGCTGTTTTTT
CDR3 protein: CASSLEFGSDTGELFF

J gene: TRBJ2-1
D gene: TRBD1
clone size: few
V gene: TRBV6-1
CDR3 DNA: TGTGCCAGCAGTGAACCGGGACAGGGAAAGAATGAGCAGTTCTTC
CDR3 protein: CASSEPGQGKNEQFF